The next 11 T cell receptor beta chains were all read from a single sample in a study of shared clonotypes between healthy human individuals. The protocol was immunoSEQ multiplex PCR, while the TCRdb copy is restricted to in-frame clones and leaves out a portion. The sample has about 2.3 million clones; less than 95% are singletons. Sequenced material: naive CD4+ T cells from PBMCs. Subset described: CD45RA+ positively selected. These receptors came from a man between 18 and 29 years old in good health. Some clones in this sample may be carry-over from other donors' samples.

V gene TRBV7-2 combines with J gene TRBJ2-1; 12 bases line up with TRBD2. This CDR3 region has 16 residues. V lost 4 bases and J lost 8; bases outside the gene matches: 9. CDR1 SGHTA and CDR2 FQGNSA come from the germline V gene. CDR3: CASSSKTSGRRYEQFF. The CDR3 DNA reads TGTGCCAGCAGCTCCAAAACTAGCGGGAGGCGCTATGAGCAGTTCTTC. The full variable domain, in which reference TRBV7-2 and TRBJ2-1 provide the parts outside the CDR3, is GAGVSQSPSNKVTEKGKDVELRCDPISGHTALYWYRQSLGQGLEFLIYFQGNSAPDKSGLPSDRFSAERTGGSVSTLTIQRTQQEDSAVYLCASSSKTSGRRYEQFFGPGTRLTVL.

The chain carries TRBV6-1 and TRBJ2-7; the match to TRBD1 covers 8 bases. Trimming at V came to 4 bases and at J to 7 bases, leaving 18 bases not matched to a gene. This CDR3 has 17 residues. CDR1 is MNHNS and CDR2 is SASEGT in the germline V gene. This CDR3 reads CASSGTGHSPNGLEQYF. The CDR3 region has the DNA TGTGCCAGCAGTGGGACAGGGCACTCACCTAATGGGCTGGAGCAGTACTTC.

As regards this clone: Other DNA sequences in this specimen translate into the identical CDR3. V usage is TRBV7-7 and J usage is TRBJ2-1; 15 bases agree with TRBD2. V gave up 5 bases and J gave up 7 bases; unmatched junction bases: 3. The CDR3 is made up of 15 amino acids. The V gene's germline CDR1 is SSHAT and CDR2 FNYEAQ (reference sequence). CDR3 nucleotides: TGTGCCAGCAGCCTCGGACTAGCGGGAGGGAATGAGCAGTTCTTC. As protein: CASSLGLAGGNEQFF.

This chain links TRBV18 with TRBJ2-1; 10 nucleotides agree with TRBD1. Germline trimming cut 5 bases from V and 4 bases from J; bases unmatched to any gene: 5. CDR1 and CDR2 from the germline V gene are KGHSH and LQKENI. The CDR3 consists of 15 residues. CDR3 bases: TGTGCCAGCTCAGTGGGACAGGGGCTGTACAATGAGCAGTTCTTC. It encodes CASSVGQGLYNEQFF.

This clone has a single count. The chain carries TRBV28 and TRBJ1-1; the match to TRBD1 covers 10 bases. CDR3 length equals 16 residues. CDR1 MDHEN and CDR2 SYDVKM come from the germline V gene. V shed 2 bases, J shed 10 bases, and the junction held 13 bases outside the gene matches. CDR3 in amino acids: CASSLLPGQGPLGAFF. For the CDR3, the DNA is TGTGCCAGCAGTTTACTACCGGGACAGGGGCCCTTGGGAGCTTTCTTT.

V is TRBV15 and J is TRBJ1-5; 9 bases line up with TRBD1. Losses at the gene ends were 8 bases for V and 4 bases for J; bases not matched to a gene: 9. CDR1 and CDR2 from the germline V gene are LNHNV and YYDKDF (reference sequence). CDR3 length equals 15 residues. The CDR3 sequence: CATEGGTGRNQPQHF. CDR3 nucleotides: TGTGCCACCGAGGGTGGGACAGGGAGAAATCAGCCCCAGCATTTT.

The V call is TRBV5-1, the J call TRBJ2-7, with 11 bases lining up with TRBD2. Per germline, CDR1 SGHRS and CDR2 YFSETQ. This CDR3 has 15 amino acids. Trimming took 4 bases from V and 7 from J; bases not matched to a gene: 10. The DNA of the CDR3 is TGCGCCAGCAGCACAGTAGCGGGAGGGCCTTTTGAGCAGTACTTC. This codes for CASSTVAGGPFEQYF.

The CDR3 protein is CASTTGTPNSYEQYF. CDR3 in DNA: TGCGCCAGCACCACCGGGACACCGAACTCCTACGAGCAGTACTTC. The chain recombines TRBV5-1 with TRBJ2-7; D is perhaps TRBD1 (6 bases). Per germline, CDR1 SGHRS and CDR2 YFSETQ. The CDR3 has 15 residues. V was shortened by 6 bases and J by 0 bases, with 16 bases between the two germline ends.

The chain recombines TRBV5-6 with TRBJ2-3; a possible D gene is TRBD2 (5 bases). Germline V gives CDR1 SGHDT, CDR2 YYEEEE. The CDR3 consists of 16 residues. Trimming left V 0 bases short and J 4 bases short, with 15 bases between. The CDR3 bases are TGTGCCAGCAGCTTGGGTAGTGGGAGTGGGGCAGATACGCAGTATTTT. The encoded protein is CASSLGSGSGADTQYF.

This sequence joins TRBV27 and TRBJ2-7, with D perhaps assigned TRBD1 or TRBD2 (5 bases each). V gave up 5 bases and J gave up 0 bases, with 14 bases separating them. The CDR3 sequence is 15 residues long. Germline V CDR1 and CDR2: MNHEY, SMNVEV (reference sequence). The CDR3 loop is CASSRDGSYSYEQYF. The CDR3 coding sequence is TGTGCCAGCAGTAGGGACGGATCCTACTCCTACGAGCAGTACTTC.

Worth noting for this clone: At one end, the junction sequence differs from germline, possibly due to a read error. The V gene is TRBV5-1, the J gene TRBJ2-7, with TRBD2 identical over 13 bases. The germline gives CDR1 SGHRS, CDR2 YFSETQ. CDR3 length: 15 amino acids. DNA for the CDR3: TGCGCCAGCAGCGAAACGGGACTAGCGGGGCGACTAGCGGACTTC. Amino acids: CASSETGLAGRLADF.